The 32 T cell receptor beta chains given below trace back to one sample, sequenced in a study of CD8+ T cells in alopecia areata (dated by TCRdb to 2017 to 2018). Library preparation used the immunoSEQ multiplex PCR assay. To provide template for TCR sequencing, every sample had RNA extracted and reverse transcribed into cDNA. In its TCRdb copy, this immuneACCESS table keeps in-frame sequences only and misses some clones. Where compared with another copy, unresolved V genes explain less than half of these, and the others have no known cause. The sample yields 70,000 or so clones; about 30% were counted once. About 15% of the sample is held by the ten biggest clonotypes. The time point label, as the study defines it: 4 weeks on oral tofacitinib. The intended sense of this specimen's treatment or condition label: oral pan-JAK inhibitor, 5-10 mg twice daily. This sample comprised CD8+ T cells sorted from blood, obtained at week 4, from a patient treated with tofacitinib. The origin of the receptors is a human donor with alopecia areata.

The chain combines TRBV29-1 with TRBJ1-2; D remains ambiguous. The CDR3 loop spans 11 amino acids. Germline values: CDR1 SQVTM, CDR2 ANQGSEA. Deletions cut 3 bases from V and 4 bases from J, with 6 bases between. The DNA of the CDR3 is TGCAGCGTTGACATCGGCTATGGCTACACCTTC. As protein: CSVDIGYGYTF.

This clone was observed a handful of times. The J gene is TRBJ2-7, the V gene TRBV25-1; maybe TRBD2 (6 bases). Germline CDR1 and CDR2: MGHDK and SYGVNS. V lost 4 bases, J lost 6 bases, and 10 bases lay in between. CDR3 length equals 12 residues. CDR3 in DNA: TGTGCCAGCAGTGGGGAGGAGTTCGAGCAGTACTTC. Residues: CASSGEEFEQYF.

This clone has just a few counts. The gene calls are TRBV9 and TRBJ2-3; 7 bases fit TRBD2. Germline values: CDR1 SGDLS, CDR2 YYNGEE. V shed 3 bases and J 5 bases; nucleotides not matched to a gene: 18. The length of the CDR3 is 18 residues. The CDR3 DNA sequence: TGTGCCAGCAGCGCCCCACCGGGGGAGAGCGGGATTGAAGATACGCAGTATTTT. This gives the protein CASSAPPGESGIEDTQYF.

Only a few counts were recorded for this clone. The chain is built from TRBV18 and TRBJ1-2, with D perhaps matching TRBD1 (5 bases). Per the germline V gene, CDR1 is KGHSH and CDR2 is LQKENI. The ends were cut back, 3 bases at V and 3 bases at J, with 14 bases in the middle. The CDR3 is made up of 15 amino acids. This CDR3 is CASSPPTDTYYGYTF. The CDR3 coding sequence is TGTGCCAGCTCACCTCCCACGGACACCTACTATGGCTACACCTTC.

V and J are TRBV29-1 and TRBJ2-5, with 12 bases aligning to TRBD1. Per germline, CDR1 SQVTM and CDR2 ANQGSEA. The CDR3 runs 16 residues. Trimming took 7 bases from V and 4 from J; bases not matched to a gene: 13. CDR3 in amino acids: CSAGAGRDRGRETQYF. The CDR3 DNA follows: TGCAGCGCCGGGGCTGGCCGGGACAGGGGGCGAGAGACCCAGTACTTC.

The CDR3 loop reads CSVSGTGRYEQYF. The CDR3 region has the DNA TGCAGCGTTAGCGGGACAGGGCGGTACGAGCAGTACTTC. J is TRBJ2-7 and V is TRBV29-1, with 9 nucleotides matching TRBD1. Germline assignment: CDR1 SQVTM and CDR2 ANQGSEA. V was pared by 5 bases and J by 4 bases, with 6 bases of the junction left unmatched. This CDR3 contains 13 residues.

The gene calls are TRBV29-1 and TRBJ2-3; D tentatively fits TRBD1 or TRBD2 (6 bases each). Trimming stripped 6 bases from V and 8 bases from J, with 21 bases between. The CDR3 has 14 amino acids. Germline values: CDR1 SQVTM, CDR2 ANQGSEA. The CDR3 sequence: CSVVGTLTQGTQYF. CDR3 DNA sequence: TGCAGCGTGGTAGGGACTTTGACACAGGGTACGCAGTATTTT.

The chain is built from TRBV4-3 and TRBJ1-1; possible D gene TRBD1, 5 bases. Trimming cost V 4 bases and J 5 bases, with 14 bases left between them. This CDR3 has 14 residues. CDR1 is LGHNA, CDR2 YSLEER, per germline. Written as DNA, the CDR3 is TGCGCCAGCAGCCGGTACGGGGGGGAGACTGAAGCTTTCTTT. Protein sequence: CASSRYGGETEAFF.

This clone was observed a handful of times. The chain recombines TRBV7-9 with TRBJ2-3; 9 nucleotides align to TRBD1. J gave up 0 bases and V 4 bases, and 5 bases lay outside the gene matches. The CDR3 runs to 16 residues. The germline gives CDR1 SEHNR, CDR2 FQNEAQ (reference sequence). CDR3 sequence (DNA): TGTGCCAGCAGCTCATTGGACAGGGGTAGCACAGATACGCAGTATTTT. This translates into CASSSLDRGSTDTQYF.

Ten or more counts support this clone. At one of its ends the junction is not consistent with the germline gene, which may arise from a read error. The chain has TRBV10-3 and TRBJ2-7; weak D call: TRBD1 (7 bases). CDR3 size: 15 residues. Looked up from germline, CDR1 is ENHRY and CDR2 is SYGVKD. The CDR3 spells CASSEAEGAVYEQYF. In DNA form, the CDR3 reads TGTGCCAGCAGTGAAGCGGAGGGGGCGGTATACGAGCAGTACTTC.

There are a few counts of this clone. V usage is TRBV27 and J usage is TRBJ2-7; 9 nucleotides line up with TRBD1. CDR1 is MNHEY, CDR2 SMNVEV, per germline (reference sequence). The CDR3 loop spans 14 amino acids. With 7 bases clipped from V and 3 bases from J, the junction kept 7 bases outside the gene matches. This CDR3 is CASKPGTGIYEQYF. In DNA, the CDR3 is TGTGCCAGCAAACCCGGGACAGGGATCTACGAGCAGTACTTC.

The V and J genes are TRBV4-1 and TRBJ2-5, with D possibly TRBD2 on 5 matching bases. V lost 2 bases to trimming and J lost 5 bases, with 15 bases between them. CDR1 and CDR2 from the germline V gene are MGHRA and YSYEKL. The CDR3 extends over 15 amino acids. The DNA of the CDR3 is TGCGCCAGCAGCCAAAGAAAGGGAGAGTGGGAGACCCAGTACTTC. Protein sequence: CASSQRKGEWETQYF.

V and J are TRBV7-6 and TRBJ1-1, with D tentatively TRBD1 (5 bases). The CDR3 is 15 residues long. V was pared by 4 bases and J by 5 bases, with 17 bases between. Germline lookup yields CDR1 SGHVS and CDR2 FNYEAQ. As DNA, the CDR3 is TGTGCCAGCAGCTCCGAGAGGGGCGCGGGGACTGAAGCTTTCTTT. Encoded protein: CASSSERGAGTEAFF. The complete variable domain, with remaining parts taken from reference TRBV7-6 and TRBJ1-1, reads GAGVSQSPRYKVTKRGQDVALRCDPISGHVSLYWYRQALGQGPEFLTYFNYEAQQDKSGLPNDRFSAERPEGSISTLTIQRTEQRDSAMYRCASSSERGAGTEAFFGQGTRLTVV.

The J gene is TRBJ2-2, the V gene TRBV30; possibly TRBD2 for D (6 bases). The germline gives CDR1 GTSNPN, CDR2 SVGIG (reference sequence). V was shortened by 1 base and J by 2 bases, with 8 bases between the two germline ends. There are 14 residues in the CDR3. The CDR3 here is CAWSAGVNTGELFF. The CDR3 nucleotides read TGTGCCTGGAGTGCGGGGGTCAACACCGGGGAGCTGTTTTTT. The full variable domain, its missing parts supplied by reference TRBV30 and TRBJ2-2, is SQTIHQWPATLVQPVGSPLSLECTVEGTSNPNLYWYRQAAGRGLQLLFYSVGIGQISSEVPQNLSASRPQDRQFILSSKKLLLSDSGFYLCAWSAGVNTGELFFGEGSRLTVL.

This clone was picked up a small number of times. The chain joins TRBV29-1 to TRBJ2-1; 8 bases are shared with TRBD2. Germline assignment: CDR1 SQVTM and CDR2 ANQGSEA. The V and J ends lost 8 bases and 6 bases, in that order; junction bases with no gene match: 9. The CDR3 loop spans 13 amino acids. The CDR3 region has the DNA TGCAGCACGTCAGGCGGGGGGACCAATGAGCAGTTCTTC. This encodes CSTSGGGTNEQFF.

The chain couples TRBV5-1 to TRBJ2-5; 8 positions agree with TRBD1. The CDR3 sequence is 14 residues long. With 3 bases clipped from V and 2 bases from J, the junction kept 3 bases outside the gene matches. Germline V gene sequence: CDR1 SGHRS, CDR2 YFSETQ. In DNA, the CDR3 is TGCGCCAGCAGCTCGACAGGGGTTCAAGAGACCCAGTACTTC. Encoded protein: CASSSTGVQETQYF.

The chain combines TRBV29-1 with TRBJ1-5; 8 bases map to TRBD1. This CDR3 region has 14 residues. Germline values: CDR1 SQVTM, CDR2 ANQGSEA. The junction had 7 bases not matched to a gene; V was cut back by 7 bases and J by 2 bases. CDR3 sequence reads: CSGTDRGGNQPQHF. CDR3 nucleotides: TGCAGCGGGACTGACAGGGGAGGCAATCAGCCCCAGCATTTT.

This chain connects TRBV29-1 to TRBJ2-7; D unresolved. Germline V CDR1 and CDR2: SQVTM, ANQGSEA. CDR3 length equals 12 residues. Between the trimmed V and J ends, which lost 6 bases and 4 bases, there was a span of 13 bases. The CDR3 sequence is CSVRASAYEQYF. The CDR3, as DNA: TGCAGCGTGAGAGCCAGCGCATACGAGCAGTACTTC.

This clone has only a few counts. The chain couples TRBV15 to TRBJ1-4; D is undetermined. With 0 bases removed from V and 0 bases from J, the gap between germline ends came to 5 bases. The CDR3 length is 15 residues. In germline, CDR1 is LNHNV, CDR2 YYDKDF (reference sequence). The CDR3 region is CATSRDPTTNEKLFF. The CDR3 DNA is TGTGCCACCAGCAGAGATCCCACAACTAATGAAAAACTGTTTTTT.

The CDR3 bases are TGCAGCGTTACAACCTTGAACACCGGGGAGCTGTTTTTT. It specifies CSVTTLNTGELFF. The chain joins TRBV29-1 to TRBJ2-2; D remains ambiguous. Deletions cut 5 bases from V and 1 base from J, with 8 bases between. Germline-derived CDR1 and CDR2 are SQVTM and ANQGSEA. The CDR3 loop spans 13 amino acids.

The chain combines TRBV25-1 with TRBJ2-1, with a weak D call TRBD1 (5 bases). The V gene's germline CDR1 is MGHDK and CDR2 SYGVNS. V lost 4 bases and J 10 bases, leaving 5 bases between the germline ends. The CDR3 has 10 amino acids. CDR3 DNA: TGTGCCAGCAGTGCAGGGGAGCAGTTCTTC. The encoded protein is CASSAGEQFF.

V gene TRBV4-2 combines with J gene TRBJ2-4; D ambiguous. This CDR3 is 14 amino acids long. CDR1 is LGHNA and CDR2 is YNFKEQ in the germline V gene. V was shortened by 0 bases and J by 3 bases, with 6 bases between the two germline ends. CDR3 in DNA: TGTGCCAGCAGCCAAGATACCGGCAAAAACATTCAGTACTTC. It specifies CASSQDTGKNIQYF.

This clone showed up just a few times. The chain joins TRBV29-1 to TRBJ2-1, with TRBD2 matching over 8 bases. The CDR3 is 17 amino acids. From germline, CDR1 is SQVTM and CDR2 ANQGSEA. The V gene end was trimmed by 3 bases and the J gene end by 2 bases; junction bases not matched to a gene: 12. The CDR3 region has the DNA TGCAGCGTTGATGGGTTAGCACTAGCGGTTCCCTACAATGAGCAGTTCTTC. It is translated as CSVDGLALAVPYNEQFF.

This clone was picked up a small number of times. The chain is built from TRBV7-2 and TRBJ2-7; TRBD2 aligns across 11 bases. The V gene end was trimmed by 4 bases and the J gene end by 4 bases; junction bases not matched to a gene: 3. The germline CDR1 and CDR2 sequences are SGHTA and FQGNSA. The CDR3 is 14 residues long. The CDR3 sequence: CASSSRLAGYEQYF. The CDR3 DNA sequence: TGTGCCAGCAGCTCCCGACTAGCGGGGTACGAGCAGTACTTC.

The chain combines TRBV28 with TRBJ2-1, with D unclear. The ends were cut back, 4 bases at V and 2 bases at J, with 15 bases in the middle. Germline assignment: CDR1 MDHEN and CDR2 SYDVKM. The CDR3 extends over 16 amino acids. The CDR3 sequence is CASSSKLESPYNEQFF. For the CDR3, the DNA is TGTGCCAGCAGTTCGAAGCTAGAGTCCCCCTACAATGAGCAGTTCTTC.

This clone has only a few counts. The gene calls are TRBV6-5 and TRBJ1-5; tentatively, D is TRBD1 (6 bases). The CDR3 loop spans 15 amino acids. The V and J ends lost 0 bases and 7 bases respectively, with 13 bases between them. Germline CDR1 MNHEY, CDR2 SVGAGI. This CDR3 is CASSYSNRVGQPQHF. The CDR3 bases are TGTGCCAGCAGTTACTCTAACAGGGTGGGACAGCCCCAGCATTTT.

This chain links TRBV11-2 with TRBJ2-7; TRBD1 matches 9 bases. Germline V gene lookup returns CDR1 SGHAT and CDR2 FQNNGV. After removal of 6 bases from V and 2 bases from J, the junction contained 8 bases not matched to a gene. The CDR3 is 15 residues long. The CDR3 DNA reads TGTGCCAGCAGTGAGATTGGACAGGGGACCTACGAGCAGTACTTC. Its protein product is CASSEIGQGTYEQYF. Full variable domain (outside the CDR3, taken from reference TRBV11-2 and TRBJ2-7): EAGVAQSPRYKIIEKRQSVAFWCNPISGHATLYWYQQILGQGPKLLIQFQNNGVVDDSQLPKDRFSAERLKGVDSTLKIQPAKLEDSAVYLCASSEIGQGTYEQYFGPGTRLTVT.

The rearrangement joins TRBV30 to TRBJ2-1; D remains ambiguous. From germline, CDR1 is GTSNPN and CDR2 SVGIG (reference sequence). Deletions cut 3 bases from V and 0 bases from J, with 3 bases between. The CDR3 is 12 amino acids. DNA for the CDR3: TGTGCCTGGAGCCTCTCCTACAATGAGCAGTTCTTC. Amino acids: CAWSLSYNEQFF.

This clone has only a few counts. The J gene is TRBJ2-1, the V gene TRBV29-1, with D unresolved. This CDR3 is built from 14 residues. Looked up from germline, CDR1 is SQVTM and CDR2 is ANQGSEA. Trimming pared 6 bases from V and 4 bases from J, leaving 16 bases between. The DNA for the CDR3 is TGCAGCGTGCCGGACGGAGCCCTTTACAATGAGCAGTTCTTC. Protein sequence: CSVPDGALYNEQFF.

This clone was seen more than once but under ten times. V usage is TRBV9 and J usage is TRBJ2-1, with TRBD2 matching over 9 bases. In germline, CDR1 is SGDLS, CDR2 YYNGEE. CDR3 length equals 15 residues. With V trimmed by 2 bases and J by 4 bases, 4 bases remained unmatched. CDR3 loop: CASSVPTSGYNEQFF. CDR3 bases: TGTGCCAGCAGCGTCCCGACTAGCGGTTACAATGAGCAGTTCTTC.

Only a few counts were recorded for this clone. V gene TRBV7-9 combines with J gene TRBJ1-1; D is undetermined. Germline V gives CDR1 SEHNR, CDR2 FQNEAQ (reference sequence). This CDR3 has 13 amino acids. V lost 4 bases, J lost 12 bases, and 18 bases lay in between. The CDR3 spells CASSSSSDSLSFF. Written as DNA, the CDR3 is TGTGCCAGCAGCTCTTCCTCGGACTCGTTATCTTTCTTT.

The chain links TRBV29-1 to TRBJ1-5, with D hard to call. V lost 6 bases to trimming and J lost 4 bases, with 13 bases between them. The CDR3 runs to 13 residues. Germline lookup yields CDR1 SQVTM and CDR2 ANQGSEA. CDR3 bases: TGCAGCGTGGCCCCCGGCGGGAATCAGCCCCAGCATTTT. Translation gives CSVAPGGNQPQHF.